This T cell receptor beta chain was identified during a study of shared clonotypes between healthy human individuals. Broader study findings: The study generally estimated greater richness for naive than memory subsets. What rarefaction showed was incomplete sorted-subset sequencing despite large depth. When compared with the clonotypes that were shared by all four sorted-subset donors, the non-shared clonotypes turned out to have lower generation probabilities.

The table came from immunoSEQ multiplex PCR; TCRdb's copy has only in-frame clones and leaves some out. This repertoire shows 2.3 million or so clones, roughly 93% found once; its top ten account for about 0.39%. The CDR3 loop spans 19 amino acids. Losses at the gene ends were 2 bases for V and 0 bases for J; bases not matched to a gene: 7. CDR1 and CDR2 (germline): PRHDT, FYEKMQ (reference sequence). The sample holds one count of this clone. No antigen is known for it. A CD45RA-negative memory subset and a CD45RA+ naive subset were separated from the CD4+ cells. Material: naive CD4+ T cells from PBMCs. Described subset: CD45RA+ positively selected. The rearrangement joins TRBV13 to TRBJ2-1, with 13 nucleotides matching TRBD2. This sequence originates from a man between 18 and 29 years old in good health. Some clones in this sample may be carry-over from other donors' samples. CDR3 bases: TGTGCCAGCAGCTTAAAGGGACTAGCGGGAAGGGACTCCTACAATGAGCAGTTCTTC. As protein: CASSLKGLAGRDSYNEQFF.